These T cell receptor beta chains were read from a single sample in a study of blood T cell repertoires in COVID-19. Produced via immunoSEQ multiplex PCR; TCRdb's table is partial and in-frame only. This table has about 200,000 clones, roughly 80% appearing once. What was sequenced was peripheral blood. These receptors were obtained from a man in his fifties or sixties with acute or convalescent COVID-19. Both conserved end residues are part of each CDR3. The D gene is left open where the match is weak. Clone sizes are given selectively: once, few, many, or a class where the clone is expanded.

d_call: -
clone_size: -
j_call: TRBJ2-7
v_call: TRBV30
cdr3_nt: TGTGCCTGGAGTGTAAGTCCCGGGAGCGAGCAGTACTTC
cdr3_aa: CAWSVSPGSEQYF

d_call: -
clone_size: -
j_call: TRBJ2-3
v_call: TRBV18
cdr3_nt: TGTGCCAGCTCACCGAATGACTTGATGGCAGATACGCAGTATTTT
cdr3_aa: CASSPNDLMADTQYF

d_call: -
clone_size: -
j_call: TRBJ1-3
v_call: TRBV5-6
cdr3_nt: TGTGCCAGCAGCTTTTCGGGCTCTGGAAACACCATATATTTT
cdr3_aa: CASSFSGSGNTIYF

d_call: TRBD1
clone_size: -
j_call: TRBJ1-5
v_call: TRBV19
cdr3_nt: TGTGCCAGTAGTGAATGGGGGACAGTTAGCAATCAGCCCCAGCATTTT
cdr3_aa: CASSEWGTVSNQPQHF

d_call: TRBD1
clone_size: -
j_call: TRBJ1-2
v_call: TRBV12-3/TRBV12-4
cdr3_nt: TGTGCCAGCAGTTTCGACAGGGGGCATGGCTACACCTTC
cdr3_aa: CASSFDRGHGYTF

d_call: -
clone_size: few
j_call: TRBJ2-3
v_call: TRBV21-1
cdr3_nt: TGTGCCAGCAGCAAGCCCCCCCTACCCGCGAAAGACAGGGTCACAGATACGCAGTATTTT
cdr3_aa: CASSKPPLPAKDRVTDTQYF

d_call: -
clone_size: -
j_call: TRBJ1-1
v_call: TRBV4-2
cdr3_nt: TGTGCCAGATTCTTACCCCGGCGGGGACACACTGAAGCTTTCTTT
cdr3_aa: CARFLPRRGHTEAFF

d_call: TRBD1
clone_size: -
j_call: TRBJ2-3
v_call: TRBV29-1
cdr3_nt: TGCAGCGTTGCCCCGGGACAGGGGGCAAAAGATACGCAGTATTTT
cdr3_aa: CSVAPGQGAKDTQYF

d_call: TRBD1
clone_size: -
j_call: TRBJ1-6
v_call: TRBV6-1
cdr3_nt: TGTGCCAGCAGTGAGACGCAGGGGGCGGTAAATTCACCCCTCCACTTT
cdr3_aa: CASSETQGAVNSPLHF

d_call: -
clone_size: -
j_call: TRBJ1-5
v_call: TRBV6-5
cdr3_nt: TGTGCCAGCAGTTACTTCCAGAATAGCAATCAGCCCCAGCATTTT
cdr3_aa: CASSYFQNSNQPQHF

d_call: -
clone_size: -
j_call: TRBJ2-3
v_call: TRBV19
cdr3_nt: TGTGCCAGTAGTATGCCCCCAGGGACAGATACGCAGTATTTT
cdr3_aa: CASSMPPGTDTQYF

d_call: TRBD1
clone_size: once
j_call: TRBJ1-1
v_call: TRBV27
cdr3_nt: TGTGCCAGCAGTTTTGGGACAGCGGGGGGTACTGAAGCTTTCTTT
cdr3_aa: CASSFGTAGGTEAFF

d_call: TRBD1
clone_size: -
j_call: TRBJ1-3
v_call: TRBV10-2
cdr3_nt: TGCGCCAGCAGGGAGACAGGGTCTGCTGGAAACACCATATATTTT
cdr3_aa: CASRETGSAGNTIYF

d_call: TRBD2
clone_size: -
j_call: TRBJ2-1
v_call: TRBV7-9
cdr3_nt: TGTGCCAGCAGCTCGTTTATGGGACTAGGTAGCGATGAGCAGTTCTTC
cdr3_aa: CASSSFMGLGSDEQFF

d_call: TRBD2
clone_size: -
j_call: TRBJ2-1
v_call: TRBV2
cdr3_nt: TGTGCCAGCAGCCCAGCGGGAGGTAGGTCCGTCGAGCAGTTCTTC
cdr3_aa: CASSPAGGRSVEQFF

d_call: TRBD2
clone_size: -
j_call: TRBJ2-1
v_call: TRBV7-8
cdr3_nt: TGTGCCAGCAGCTTGGGACTAGCTATCTATGAGCAGTTCTTC
cdr3_aa: CASSLGLAIYEQFF

d_call: TRBD1
clone_size: -
j_call: TRBJ2-1
v_call: TRBV2
cdr3_nt: TGTGCCAGCAGGGGACAGGGCTCCTACAATGAGCAGTTCTTC
cdr3_aa: CASRGQGSYNEQFF

d_call: -
clone_size: -
j_call: TRBJ1-6
v_call: TRBV4-1
cdr3_nt: TGCGCCAGCAGTCTCCCCCGGACAGCCTATAATTCACCCCTCCACTTT
cdr3_aa: CASSLPRTAYNSPLHF

d_call: -
clone_size: -
j_call: TRBJ1-2
v_call: TRBV6-5
cdr3_nt: TGTGCCAGCAGTTACTCGGCGGGGTGGGGCTACACCTTC
cdr3_aa: CASSYSAGWGYTF

d_call: TRBD2
clone_size: -
j_call: TRBJ2-3
v_call: TRBV11-2
cdr3_nt: TGTGCCAGCAGCTCACTTAGCGGGGGAGGGTGGGATACGCAGTATTTT
cdr3_aa: CASSSLSGGGWDTQYF

d_call: TRBD1
clone_size: -
j_call: TRBJ1-5
v_call: TRBV29-1
cdr3_nt: TGCAGCGTTGGGGGGACAGGGGATCAGCCCCAGCATTTT
cdr3_aa: CSVGGTGDQPQHF

d_call: TRBD1
clone_size: -
j_call: TRBJ1-3
v_call: TRBV13
cdr3_nt: TGTGCCAGCACCACGGACAGGGGCAACTCTGGAAACACCATATATTTT
cdr3_aa: CASTTDRGNSGNTIYF

d_call: -
clone_size: few
j_call: TRBJ1-5
v_call: TRBV7-9
cdr3_nt: TGTGCCAGCAGCTTTACAGGGAATCAGCCCCAGCATTTT
cdr3_aa: CASSFTGNQPQHF

d_call: -
clone_size: -
j_call: TRBJ2-1
v_call: TRBV15
cdr3_nt: TGTGCCACCAGCAGAGACCTAGAGGGTAGAAGAGAGTTCTTC
cdr3_aa: CATSRDLEGRREFF

d_call: TRBD2
clone_size: -
j_call: TRBJ2-1
v_call: TRBV24-1
cdr3_nt: TGTGCCACCAGTGTAGGGACTAGCGGGAGATCGGGCAATGAGCAGTTCTTC
cdr3_aa: CATSVGTSGRSGNEQFF

d_call: -
clone_size: -
j_call: TRBJ1-2
v_call: TRBV23-1
cdr3_nt: TGCGCCAGCAGTCAGATCAGGTTTCCCTCTTCCTCTAACTATGGCTACACCTTC
cdr3_aa: CASSQIRFPSSSNYGYTF

d_call: -
clone_size: -
j_call: TRBJ2-3
v_call: TRBV10-3
cdr3_nt: TGTGCCATCGGGGTTAGCGGCCCAGATACGCAGTATTTT
cdr3_aa: CAIGVSGPDTQYF